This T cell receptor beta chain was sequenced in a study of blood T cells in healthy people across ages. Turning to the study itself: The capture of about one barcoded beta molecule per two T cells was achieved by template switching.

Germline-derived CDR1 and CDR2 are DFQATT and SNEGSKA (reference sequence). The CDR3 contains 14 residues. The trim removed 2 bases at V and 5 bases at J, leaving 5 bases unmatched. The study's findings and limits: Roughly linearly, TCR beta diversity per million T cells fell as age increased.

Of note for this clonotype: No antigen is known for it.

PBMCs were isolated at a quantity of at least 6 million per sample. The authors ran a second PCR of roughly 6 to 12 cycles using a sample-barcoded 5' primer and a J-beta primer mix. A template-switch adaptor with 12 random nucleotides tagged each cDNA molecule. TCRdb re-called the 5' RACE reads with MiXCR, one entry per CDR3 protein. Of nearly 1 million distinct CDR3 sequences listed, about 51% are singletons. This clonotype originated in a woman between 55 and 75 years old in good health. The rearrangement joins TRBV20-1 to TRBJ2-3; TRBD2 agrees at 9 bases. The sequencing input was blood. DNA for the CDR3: TGCAGTGCTAGATCCAGCGGGAGGCTAGATACGCAGTATTTT. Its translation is CSARSSGRLDTQYF.